One and the same sample provided the 14 T cell receptor beta chains below, sequenced in a study of blood T cell repertoires in COVID-19. The data were produced by immunoSEQ multiplex PCR, yet TCRdb's version contains in-frame clones alone and is incomplete. The table includes tens of thousands of clones, roughly 85% detected once. The sequenced sample consisted of peripheral blood. The receptors derive from a man of 80 years or more with acute or convalescent COVID-19.

The V gene is TRBV19, the J gene TRBJ1-4; TRBD1 agrees at 7 bases. V trimming: 3 bases; J trimming: 7 bases; junction bases outside the gene matches: 5. This CDR3 spans 14 amino acids. Germline V lookup: CDR1 LNHDA, CDR2 SQIVND (reference sequence). Here the CDR3 DNA reads TGTGCCAGTAGTATGACAGGGCGAATTGAAAAACTGTTTTTT. The encoded protein is CASSMTGRIEKLFF. Supplemented by reference TRBV19 and TRBJ1-4, the full variable domain reads DGGITQSPKYLFRKEGQNVTLSCEQNLNHDAMYWYRQDPGQGLRLIYYSQIVNDFQKGDIAEGYSVSREKKESFPLTVTSAQKNPTAFYLCASSMTGRIEKLFFGSGTQLSVL.

This clone was recorded a few times. This sequence joins TRBV28 and TRBJ1-4; possibly TRBD1 for D (6 bases). Trimming removed 6 bases from V and 5 bases from J, with 16 bases in between. CDR3 length: 15 residues. Germline V gene lookup returns CDR1 MDHEN and CDR2 SYDVKM. The CDR3 loop is CASSETGPSNEKLFF. DNA for the CDR3: TGTGCCAGCAGCGAAACAGGGCCATCCAATGAAAAACTGTTTTTT.

This clone was detected only once. The chain couples TRBV27 to TRBJ2-3; 10 nucleotides line up with TRBD1. Germline trimming cut 3 bases from V and 2 bases from J; bases unmatched to any gene: 11. CDR3 length: 18 amino acids. Germline loops: CDR1 MNHEY, CDR2 SMNVEV (reference sequence). CDR3 loop: CASSFSTPGQGFTDTQYF. CDR3 coding DNA: TGTGCCAGCAGTTTTTCCACACCGGGACAGGGGTTCACAGATACGCAGTATTTT.

CDR3 DNA sequence: TGTGCCAGCAGCGGGTCCGGGGCGAGGGAAAGACTAGCGGGAGGGCCGGTGACCCAGTACTTC. Amino acids: CASSGSGARERLAGGPVTQYF. V is TRBV9 and J is TRBJ2-5, with 14 bases identical to TRBD2. The germline V gene encodes CDR1 SGDLS and CDR2 YYNGEE. This CDR3 has 21 amino acids. Trimming at V came to 3 bases and at J to 7 bases, leaving 23 bases not matched to a gene.

The chain couples TRBV7-3 to TRBJ2-2, with 10 bases that match TRBD1. There are 15 residues in the CDR3. Germline V gene sequence: CDR1 SGHTA, CDR2 FQGTGA. The junction had 2 bases not matched to a gene; V was cut back by 2 bases and J by 5 bases. This CDR3 reads CASSLGTGETGELFF. CDR3 in DNA: TGTGCCAGCAGCTTAGGGACAGGGGAGACCGGGGAGCTGTTTTTT.

This clone showed up just a few times. The chain joins TRBV6-5 to TRBJ1-2; D call uncertain. The CDR3 totals 14 residues. Germline CDR1 is MNHEY and CDR2 is SVGAGI. V lost 7 bases and J lost 4, with 16 bases in between. DNA of the CDR3: TGTGCCAGCACATCCCCTAGAAACCTCTATGGCTACACCTTC. Translating it yields CASTSPRNLYGYTF.

The chain carries TRBV7-2 and TRBJ2-7; D remains unclear. CDR1 is SGHTA and CDR2 is FQGNSA in the germline V gene. This CDR3 is 15 amino acids long. V was shortened by 1 base and J by 2 bases, with 12 bases between the two germline ends. The CDR3 DNA follows: TGTGCCAGCAGCTTAGACTCCGCGGTCCCCTACGAGCAGTACTTC. Residues: CASSLDSAVPYEQYF.

The chain carries TRBV9 and TRBJ1-6; 8 bases line up with TRBD1. This CDR3 contains 16 residues. The V gene's germline CDR1 is SGDLS and CDR2 YYNGEE. The V segment lost 3 bases and the J segment 7 bases; nucleotides outside the gene matches: 9. The CDR3, as DNA: TGTGCCAGCAGCGAACGGCCGACAGGGGCAAATTCACCCCTCCACTTT. This encodes CASSERPTGANSPLHF.

The rearrangement joins TRBV6-5 to TRBJ1-2; TRBD1 agrees at 8 bases. Germline V gene sequence: CDR1 MNHEY, CDR2 SVGAGI. V gave up 5 bases and J gave up 1 base; unmatched junction bases: 3. The CDR3 is made up of 14 amino acids. In nucleotides, the CDR3 is TGTGCCAGCAGTCCGGGACAGGTTAACTATGGCTACACCTTC. This codes for CASSPGQVNYGYTF.

This chain links TRBV28 with TRBJ1-1, with D maybe TRBD1 (5 bases). Deletions cut 8 bases from V and 1 base from J, with 17 bases between. The CDR3 consists of 15 residues. Germline V lookup: CDR1 MDHEN, CDR2 SYDVKM. The CDR3 reads CASESGGIQNTEAFF. The CDR3 DNA reads TGTGCCAGCGAAAGCGGGGGTATACAGAACACTGAAGCTTTCTTT. The full variable domain, in which reference TRBV28 and TRBJ1-1 provide the parts outside the CDR3, is DVKVTQSSRYLVKRTGEKVFLECVQDMDHENMFWYRQDPGLGLRLIYFSYDVKMKEKGDIPEGYSVSREKKERFSLILESASTNQTSMYLCASESGGIQNTEAFFGQGTRLTVV.

CDR3 region: CASSLISAGAGDTQYF. In DNA, the CDR3 is TGTGCCAGCAGTTTAATCTCGGCGGGAGCCGGTGATACGCAGTATTTT. V gene TRBV27 combines with J gene TRBJ2-3, with TRBD2 matching 7 bases. This CDR3 is 16 amino acids long. The junction had 11 bases not matched to a gene; V was cut back by 2 bases and J by 6 bases. Germline V gives CDR1 MNHEY, CDR2 SMNVEV (reference sequence).

The CDR3 loop is CASSSSLWRFPNYGYTF. CDR3 sequence (DNA): TGTGCCAGCAGCTCGTCCCTTTGGCGGTTTCCCAACTATGGCTACACCTTC. The chain combines TRBV11-2 with TRBJ1-2; no reliable D call. CDR1 and CDR2 (germline): SGHAT, FQNNGV. Trimming removed 4 bases from V and 2 bases from J, with 20 bases in between. This CDR3 has 17 residues.

This chain connects TRBV5-6 to TRBJ2-7, with D uncertain. Germline CDR1 and CDR2: SGHDT and YYEEEE. Trimming stripped 4 bases from V and 2 bases from J, with 13 bases between. The CDR3 is 14 residues long. The CDR3 nucleotides read TGTGCCAGCAGCCATACTACGGCCCCCTACGAGCAGTACTTC. Protein: CASSHTTAPYEQYF.

V gene TRBV5-1 combines with J gene TRBJ1-3, with 9 bases aligning to TRBD1. This CDR3 comprises 15 residues. V shed 4 bases and J 0 bases; nucleotides not matched to a gene: 2. Germline-derived CDR1 and CDR2 are SGHRS and YFSETQ. The CDR3 loop reads CASSPGQGSGNTIYF. DNA of the CDR3: TGCGCCAGCAGCCCGGGACAGGGCTCTGGAAACACCATATATTTT. The full variable domain, completed using reference TRBV5-1 and TRBJ1-3, is KAGVTQTPRYLIKTRGQQVTLSCSPISGHRSVSWYQQTPGQGLQFLFEYFSETQRNKGNFPGRFSGRQFSNSRSEMNVSTLELGDSALYLCASSPGQGSGNTIYFGEGSWLTVV.